These T cell receptor beta chains were read from a single sample in a study of breast tumors, draining lymph nodes, adjacent tissues. TCRdb itself ran the multiplex PCR reads through MiXCR, one entry per CDR3 protein. This sample yields about 22,000 distinct CDR3 sequences, of which roughly 60% are seen a single time; more than 13% belongs to the top ten. Specimen: breast tumor tissue. Receptors originate from a female donor with breast cancer. Some clones in this sample may be carry-over from other donors' samples. Each CDR3 is given with its conserved first and last residue. A D gene is named only where the DNA matches it firmly.

TRBV20-1,.,CSASRDGSTDTQYF
TRBV9,.,CASSPTGLREVF
TRBV6-5,.,CASSHPRGNEQFF
TRBV7-8,TRBD2,CASSSRLAGPGEYEQYF
TRBV5-1,.,CASSLAVSTDTQYF
TRBV5-5,TRBD1,CASSRHLSLGTGLSYEQYF
TRBV10-2,.,CASRDSGKAYNEQFF
TRBV9,.,CASSEEGGLTTDTQYF
TRBV4-3,.,CASSQGGEVVGYTF
TRBV12-3/TRBV12-4,.,CASRPLGVSEQYF
TRBV7-9,TRBD1,CASSLGTGVRQETQYF
TRBV29-1,.,CSGGTFNVNEQFF
TRBV30,TRBD1,CAWNTGTGANTGELFF
TRBV2,TRBD1,CASATGEGYTF
TRBV6-5,.,CASRPTGSLEKLFF
TRBV6-1,.,CASNRVNEKLFF
TRBV7-9,TRBD2,CASRIVNSGMINEQFF
TRBV11-3,TRBD1,CASSSSTGTAYNEQFF
TRBV29-1,.,CSSTVWSSTDTQYF
TRBV6-6,.,CASSQPGANSPLHF
TRBV24-1,.,CATSDFAGIETQHF
TRBV24-1,TRBD1,CASSEGTGDYEQYF
TRBV7-2,TRBD2,CASSSRLAGGQGETQYF
TRBV20-1,TRBD2,CSASLSGGYEQYF
TRBV7-9,.,CASWQGTDTQYF
TRBV7-7,.,CASSLEAGTLNTGELFF
TRBV4-1,.,CASRLWAISGNTIYF
TRBV5-1,.,CASSRTGTGNGYTF
TRBV20-1,.,CSARAGAGVKQYF
TRBV6-5,.,CASSPGKTSNQPQHF
TRBV25-1,.,CASSIQGSGNTIYF
TRBV5-1,.,CASSQTGVGEKLFF
TRBV29-1,.,CSVVRLSSYNEQFF
TRBV20-1,TRBD2,CSADFSGSGRNEQFF
TRBV2,.,CASSEARGTYNSPLHF
TRBV11-2,.,CASSLGPHYTEAFF
TRBV19,.,CASSMGGTGELFF
TRBV9,.,CASSVEPSASYEQYF
TRBV12-3/TRBV12-4,.,CASSLAGISTDTQYF
TRBV3-1,TRBD2,CASSPELAGVGRNEQFF
TRBV6-5,.,CASSYRPGVRETQYF